This TCR beta chain was retrieved from a study of Graves' ophthalmopathy and Graves' hyperthyroidism. Study overall: Peripheral blood was obtained at first diagnosis, ahead of any treatment.

CDR1 and CDR2 from the germline V gene are SGHRS and YFSETQ. CDR3 length equals 15 residues. The V and J ends lost 0 bases and 1 base respectively, with 10 bases between them. This clonotype was seen many times. Investigators amplified TCR beta CDR3 regions from RNA transcripts. A first-round RT-PCR used HTBI primers, followed by a second-round multiplex PCR. TCRdb fed the multiplex PCR reads into MiXCR, producing one record per CDR3 protein. This table holds approximately 480,000 distinct CDR3 sequences, around 15% found once. This receptor was taken from a woman aged 25 to 39 with Graves' ophthalmopathy. Sequencing was carried out using blood. The rearrangement links TRBV5-1 to TRBJ2-5; D not certain. The CDR3 DNA sequence: TGCGCCAGCAGCTTGGCGTCTGGGCCCCAAGAGACCCAGTACTTC. This sequence encodes CASSLASGPQETQYF.